Described below is a single T cell receptor (beta chain) sequence and its context. No antigen is known for it. Per-base qualities were not stored, and no clone one base away is much larger. Genomic DNA was isolated from the sorted cells so that the TCRbeta CDR3 region could be sequenced. The immunoSEQ Assay was used to sequence the TCRbeta CDR3 regions. TCRdb re-hosts the immuneACCESS table, in-frame sequences only. Its copies lack some clones; in the studies checked, an unresolved V gene accounts for under half of them, and the cause for the rest is not known. Recorded for this sample are 77,000 or so clones; more than 85% of them occurred a single time. The ten largest clones represent roughly a tenth of the sample. V is reduced by 2 bases and J by 5 bases, leaving a spacing of 12 bases between them. The CDR3 contains 14 residues, cysteine and phenylalanine counted. The DNA shown is the 42-base CDR3, in frame from base 1. CDR1 and CDR2 were assigned from the germline V gene as SGHAT and FQNNGV.

This entry belongs to a study of OX40 agonist ivuxolimab in advanced cancers. At the level of the whole study: Ivuxolimab was a fully human IgG2 agonistic monoclonal antibody targeting the costimulatory receptor OX40 (CD134). Partial responses occurred in three dose-escalation patients, of whom one had hepatocellular carcinoma and two had cutaneous melanoma. Patients were allowed to have had prior anti-PD-1, anti-PD-L1 or anti-CTLA-4 therapy, and around 37% of the dose-escalation patients had previously received checkpoint inhibitors. Intravenous ivuxolimab was administered to patients every 2 weeks at six dose levels: 0.01, 0.1, 0.3, 1.5, 3 and 10 mg/kg. The dose-escalation cohort was around 84% male with a mean age of about 58 years, ranging from about 23 to 85. Of the approximately 54 dose-escalation patients, hepatocellular carcinoma was present in approximately 20, melanoma in approximately 15, renal cell carcinoma in 9 and head and neck cancer in 9. The paper describes the monotherapy dose-escalation part (N of about 52 patients) of the phase I trial of ivuxolimab. The purpose of peripheral TCRbeta sequencing was to test whether ivuxolimab changed TCR sequence diversity and led to clonal T-cell expansion. Beyond this particular receptor, the publication reports: The antigen specificity of the peripheral T cells that underwent clonal expansion was not determined. In the 0.1-3.0 mg/kg groups, partial responders were among the patients with the lowest normalized peripheral clonal expansion, particularly in CD8+ T cells. At doses of 0.1 to 3.0 mg/kg, clonal expansion of both CD4+ and CD8+ T cells in blood was seen between baseline and week 6. Low levels of normalized T-cell clonal expansion were also seen in some patients who did not respond. After ivuxolimab, expanded clones were on average more numerous among CD8+ T cells than among CD4+ T cells.

Patients with autoimmune disease history or receiving systemic immunosuppression were excluded from the trial. Peripheral blood for TCR sequencing was drawn from every dose cohort at baseline, at cycle 4 day 1 and at cycle 7 day 1. Samples were obtained from an open-label, multicenter, first-in-human phase I dose-escalation trial of ivuxolimab. The trial enrolled adults with locally advanced or metastatic head and neck squamous cell, hepatocellular, melanoma or renal cell carcinoma. Before TCR sequencing, CD4+ T cells and CD8+ T cells were sorted from peripheral blood as separate populations. Sequenced here: CD4+ or CD8+ T cells sorted from blood, sampled in a trial of the OX40 agonist ivuxolimab. This sequence was found in an adult with an advanced solid tumor such as melanoma, head and neck, liver or kidney cancer. The V and J genes are TRBV11-2 and TRBJ2-5; a weak D assignment points to TRBD2 (6 bases agree). The CDR3 protein is CASSLNGEVETQYF. The DNA sequence is as follows: TGTGCCAGCAGCTTAAATGGGGAGGTGGAGACCCAGTACTTC.